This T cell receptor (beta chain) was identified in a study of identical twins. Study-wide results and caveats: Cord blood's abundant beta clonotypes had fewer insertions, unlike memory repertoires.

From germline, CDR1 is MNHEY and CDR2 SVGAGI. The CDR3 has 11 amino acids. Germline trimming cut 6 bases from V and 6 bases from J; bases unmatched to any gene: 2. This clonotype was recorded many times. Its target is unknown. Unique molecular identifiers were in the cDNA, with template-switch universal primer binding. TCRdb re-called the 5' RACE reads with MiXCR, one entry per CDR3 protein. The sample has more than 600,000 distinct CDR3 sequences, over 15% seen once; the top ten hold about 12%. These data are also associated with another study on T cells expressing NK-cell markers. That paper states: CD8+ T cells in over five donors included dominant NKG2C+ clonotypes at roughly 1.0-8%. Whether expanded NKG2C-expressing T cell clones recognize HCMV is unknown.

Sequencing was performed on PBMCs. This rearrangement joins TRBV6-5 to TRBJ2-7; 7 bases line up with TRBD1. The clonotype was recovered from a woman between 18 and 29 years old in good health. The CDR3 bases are TGTGCCAGCAGGACAGGGTTCGAGCAGTACTTC. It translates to CASRTGFEQYF.